These 13 T cell receptor beta chains originate from one sample sequenced in a study of shared clonotypes between healthy human individuals. This table comes from immunoSEQ multiplex PCR, and its TCRdb copy is limited to in-frame clones, with some not included. The data show hundreds of thousands of clones, about 98% seen once. Naivety among CD8 cells was defined by CD45RO negativity and positive CCR7 selection, thereby excluding terminally differentiated effector memory CD45RA+ cells. The sequenced material came from naive CD8+ T cells sorted from blood. Every receptor here comes from a man aged 25 to 40 in good health.

V and J are TRBV12-5 and TRBJ2-2; tentatively, D is TRBD1 (5 bases). This CDR3 region has 16 residues. From germline, CDR1 is LGHNT and CDR2 FRNRAP. The germline V and J ends were trimmed by 2 bases and 5 bases, with 15 bases remaining between them. CDR3 coding DNA: TGTGCTAGTGGTTTGTGGTCCAGGGTACTAACCGGGGAGCTGTTTTTT. Protein product: CASGLWSRVLTGELFF.

The chain uses TRBV7-9 and TRBJ1-5; D not certain. The CDR3 extends over 13 amino acids. V lost 3 bases to trimming and J lost 3 bases, with 6 bases between them. Germline loops: CDR1 SEHNR, CDR2 FQNEAQ (reference sequence). The CDR3 DNA reads as TGTGCCAGCAGCTTCGACACCAATCAGCCCCAGCATTTT. Protein: CASSFDTNQPQHF.

The chain carries TRBV11-2 and TRBJ1-4; D remains ambiguous. V lost 6 bases and J lost 6, with 5 bases in between. CDR1 and CDR2 from the germline V gene are SGHAT and FQNNGV. The CDR3 has 11 amino acids. The CDR3 sequence: CASSGDEKLFF. CDR3 sequence (DNA): TGTGCCAGCAGTGGAGATGAAAAACTGTTTTTT.

This chain connects TRBV7-9 to TRBJ2-1; TRBD2 agrees at 8 bases. CDR3 length equals 16 residues. The germline gives CDR1 SEHNR, CDR2 FQNEAQ (reference sequence). V lost 5 bases to trimming and J lost 4 bases; unmatched junction nucleotides: 10. The CDR3 DNA reads TGTGCCAGCAGCCCTGGGGGGGCGGGAGGATACAATGAGCAGTTCTTC. Translating it yields CASSPGGAGGYNEQFF.

This clone showed up just once. The gene calls are TRBV27 and TRBJ2-1, with 8 bases identical to TRBD2. Per germline, CDR1 MNHEY and CDR2 SMNVEV (reference sequence). The V and J ends lost 4 bases and 4 bases, in that order; junction bases with no gene match: 6. The CDR3 has 15 residues. The CDR3 DNA is TGTGCCAGCAGTTCCCAGCGGGAGCGGTACAATGAGCAGTTCTTC. It codes for CASSSQRERYNEQFF.

On this clone: This sample includes further DNA sequences coding for the same CDR3. The chain couples TRBV7-9 to TRBJ2-1, with D unresolved. V was trimmed by 5 bases and J by 8 bases, leaving 7 bases between them. CDR1 is SEHNR and CDR2 is FQNEAQ in the germline V gene (reference sequence). The CDR3 totals 11 residues. This chain's CDR3 is CASSLVDEQFF. The CDR3 DNA follows: TGTGCCAGCAGCCTAGTCGATGAGCAGTTCTTC.

The chain uses TRBV7-9 and TRBJ1-4; D uncertain. Trimming pared 1 base from V and 5 bases from J, leaving 8 bases between. Germline V gives CDR1 SEHNR, CDR2 FQNEAQ (reference sequence). The CDR3 totals 14 residues. The CDR3 DNA sequence: TGTGCCAGCAGCTTAGAAAGTCCAAATGAAAAACTGTTTTTT. It translates to CASSLESPNEKLFF.

This chain uses TRBV18 with TRBJ2-3, with a weak D call TRBD1 (5 bases). Trimming cost V 5 bases and J 0 bases, with 15 bases left between them. The germline V gene encodes CDR1 KGHSH and CDR2 LQKENI. The CDR3 totals 16 residues. CDR3: CASSSWGGKSTDTQYF. The CDR3 coding sequence is TGTGCCAGCTCATCTTGGGGCGGAAAAAGCACAGATACGCAGTATTTT.

The genes are TRBV27 and TRBJ2-7, with 7 bases identical to TRBD1. CDR3 length: 14 amino acids. With 6 bases clipped from V and 3 bases from J, the junction kept 8 bases outside the gene matches. The germline V gene has CDR1 MNHEY and CDR2 SMNVEV (reference sequence). For the CDR3, the DNA is TGTGCCAGCAGGCCGGGACAGAGACACTACGAGCAGTACTTC. This translates into CASRPGQRHYEQYF.

The chain employs TRBV9 and TRBJ1-1; D is perhaps TRBD1 (5 bases). V was shortened by 4 bases and J by 2 bases, with 9 bases between the two germline ends. This CDR3 has 13 residues. Per the germline V gene, CDR1 is SGDLS and CDR2 is YYNGEE. The CDR3 spells CASSSWDNTEAFF. In DNA form, the CDR3 reads TGTGCCAGCAGCTCCTGGGACAACACTGAAGCTTTCTTT.

The chain combines TRBV30 with TRBJ1-3; the match to TRBD1 covers 12 bases. V dropped 0 bases and J dropped 7; count of bases not matched to a gene: 7. Germline CDR1 and CDR2: GTSNPN and SVGIG (reference sequence). This CDR3 has 16 amino acids. For the CDR3, the DNA is TGTGCCTGGAGTGTAGGCAGGGGACAGGGGGCGAACACCATATATTTT. Amino acids: CAWSVGRGQGANTIYF.

The chain is built from TRBV27 and TRBJ2-5; possible D gene TRBD1, 6 bases. The CDR3 sequence is 15 residues long. Trimming removed 5 bases at V and 10 bases at J, with 23 bases between. In germline, CDR1 is MNHEY, CDR2 SMNVEV (reference sequence). The CDR3 nucleotides are TGTGCCAGCAGTCCCGAAACAGGGAGAAGAGAAGGCCAGTACTTC. This codes for CASSPETGRREGQYF.

Points on this clone: Other nucleotide sequences in the sample specify the same CDR3. The V gene is TRBV7-9, the J gene TRBJ2-7, with unresolved D. Looked up from germline, CDR1 is SEHNR and CDR2 is FQNEAQ (reference sequence). The V and J ends lost 6 bases and 2 bases respectively, with 8 bases between them. The length of the CDR3 is 12 residues. The CDR3 DNA is TGTGCCAGCAGTTTTGGCGCCTACGAGCAGTACTTC. Its protein is CASSFGAYEQYF.